This TCR beta chain appears in the sequencing data of a study of regulatory T cells in long-lasting Graves disease. Study-wide results and caveats: Fewer public clonotypes were shared by new patients (under 1,000) than by persistent patients (2,741).

In building TCR beta libraries, iRepertoire HTBI primers were used together with Arm-PCR of CDR3 regions. Via MiXCR, TCRdb re-called the multiplex PCR reads, giving one row per CDR3 protein. The sample includes 400,000 to 650,000 distinct CDR3 sequences, approximately 16% seen only once; the top ten take approximately 25%. Noted time point: newly diagnosed GD, antithyroid drugs for less than 3 months. PBMC RNA served as the TCR library source. From each patient, roughly 9 milliliters of peripheral blood was drawn and collected into an EDTA anticoagulant tube. This CDR3 region has 12 residues. V lost 4 bases to trimming and J lost 6 bases, with 7 bases between them. Germline lookup yields CDR1 SGHRS and CDR2 YFSETQ. This clonotype came up many times. Its antigen is undetermined. This sample also belongs to another study, concerning T cells in Graves' hyperthyroidism and ophthalmopathy. In that study: The diagnostic basis comprised clinical symptoms, serum thyroxine and TRAb, thyroid ultrasound and orbital computed tomography. A first-round RT-PCR of the TCR CDR3 used the HTBI primer set.

The sequence was collected from a middle-aged woman with Graves disease. The input for sequencing was peripheral blood mononuclear cells (PBMCs), taken at new diagnosis, from a patient treated with antithyroid drugs. The genes are TRBV5-1 and TRBJ1-4; D is unclear. DNA of the CDR3: TGCGCCAGCAGCCCCGACGATGAAAAACTGTTTTTT. Translation gives CASSPDDEKLFF.